The clone carrying this T cell receptor (beta chain) was detected once. Its specificity is unknown. Patients were ineligible given autoimmune disease history or systemic immunosuppression. The study sampled blood at baseline, cycle 4 day 1, and cycle 7 day 1. TCRdb's copy holds only in-frame clones and misses some; the assay was immunoSEQ multiplex PCR. The table lists some 62,000 clones, approximately 85% of them singletons. This sample is drawn from a study of OX40 agonist ivuxolimab in advanced cancers. Across the study: Enrollees could have had prior anti-PD-1, anti-PD-L1 or anti-CTLA-4 therapy, which approximately 38% had received.

General study findings and limits: CD4+ and CD8+ blood T cells expanded clonally by week 6 at 0.1 to 3.0 mg/kg.

Sequenced material: CD4+ or CD8+ T cells sorted from blood, taken in a trial of the OX40 agonist ivuxolimab. The clonotype comes from an adult with an advanced solid tumor such as melanoma, head and neck, liver or kidney cancer.

This CDR3 reads CASRGGQGPSEQYF. In nucleotides, the CDR3 is TGTGCCAGCAGGGGAGGACAGGGACCCTCCGAGCAGTACTTC. The chain employs TRBV6-5 and TRBJ2-7, with 8 bases matching TRBD1. The V and J ends lost 6 bases and 6 bases, in that order; junction bases with no gene match: 10. The CDR3 length is 14 residues. Germline V gives CDR1 MNHEY, CDR2 SVGAGI.